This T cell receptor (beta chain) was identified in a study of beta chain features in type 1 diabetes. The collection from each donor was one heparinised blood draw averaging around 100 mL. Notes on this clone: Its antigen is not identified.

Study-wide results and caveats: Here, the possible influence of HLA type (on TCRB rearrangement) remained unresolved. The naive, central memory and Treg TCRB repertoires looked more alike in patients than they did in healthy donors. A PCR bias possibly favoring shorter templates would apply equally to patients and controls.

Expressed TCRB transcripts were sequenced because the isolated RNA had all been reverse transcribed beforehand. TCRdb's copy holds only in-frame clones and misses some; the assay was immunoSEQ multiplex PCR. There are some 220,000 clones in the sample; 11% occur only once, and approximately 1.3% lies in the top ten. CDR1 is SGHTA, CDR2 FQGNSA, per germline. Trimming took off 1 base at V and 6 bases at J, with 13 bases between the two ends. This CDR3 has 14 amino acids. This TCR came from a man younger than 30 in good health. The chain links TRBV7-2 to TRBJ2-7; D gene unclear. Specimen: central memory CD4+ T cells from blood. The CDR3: CASSLVSSLREQYF. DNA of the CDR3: TGTGCCAGCAGCTTAGTCTCCAGTCTCCGCGAGCAGTACTTC.